This T cell receptor beta chain is from a study of T cell responses to AZD1222 COVID-19 vaccine. The assay was immunoSEQ multiplex PCR, and TCRdb's table has in-frame clones only and misses some. This sample yields approximately 140,000 clones, of which about 92% are seen a single time; more than 0.8% belongs to the top ten. Turning to this clone: Its antigen is unknown.

CDR1 is SGHDT, CDR2 YYEEEE, per germline. V lost 1 base to trimming and J lost 3 bases; unmatched junction nucleotides: 0. The CDR3 consists of 13 residues. Study-wide points: Spike-wide vaccine-associated CD4 TCRs dominated at 160-218 and 743-854.

The gene calls are TRBV5-6 and TRBJ2-5, with 7 bases identical to TRBD1. Sequenced here: peripheral blood, sampled on day 0 of MenACWY control vaccination. The sequence was collected from an adult in good health. Here the CDR3 reads CASSLTGEETQYF. The CDR3 nucleotides read TGTGCCAGCAGCTTGACAGGGGAAGAGACCCAGTACTTC.